Shown below are 28 T cell receptor beta chains from a single sample sequenced in a study of human T cells and chemical hapten exposure. TCRdb independently ran MiXCR on the RACE reads; one entry per CDR3 protein. The sample yields some 120,000 distinct CDR3 sequences, around 8.2% seen once. As for time point: healthy volunteer bleed at 2 weeks. The authors' total RNA extraction used unfractionated whole blood. Source material: whole blood. These receptors all come from a male donor in good health. Some clones in this sample may be carry-over from other donors' samples.

At least ten counts were recorded for this clonotype. The chain employs TRBV24-1 and TRBJ2-3, with D possibly called TRBD1 or TRBD2 (5 bases each). Germline V gene lookup returns CDR1 KGHDR and CDR2 SFDVKD. The germline V and J ends were trimmed by 3 bases and 3 bases, with 9 bases remaining between them. CDR3 size: 14 residues. The CDR3 region is CATSDRGGTDTQYF. CDR3 DNA sequence: TGTGCCACCAGTGATCGTGGGGGAACAGATACGCAGTATTTT.

Many counts were recorded for this clonotype. The chain combines TRBV7-9 with TRBJ2-7, with TRBD1 matching over 7 bases. Germline values: CDR1 SEHNR, CDR2 FQNEAQ (reference sequence). The CDR3 contains 16 residues. The J segment lost 0 bases and the V segment lost 6 bases, leaving 11 bases of the junction unmatched. CDR3: CASSTGAGQFSYEQYF. Written as DNA, the CDR3 is TGTGCCAGCAGTACAGGGGCTGGACAGTTCTCCTACGAGCAGTACTTC.

This clonotype was detected a few times. This chain links TRBV7-9 with TRBJ2-7; D is unclear. The CDR3 runs 14 residues. Trimming cost V 0 bases and J 0 bases, with 6 bases left between them. Germline V gene data show CDR1 as SEHNR and CDR2 as FQNEAQ (reference sequence). CDR3 nucleotides: TGTGCCAGCAGCTTAGCTTCCAGCTCCTACGAGCAGTACTTC. It encodes CASSLASSSYEQYF.

This chain connects TRBV9 to TRBJ2-7; 7 bases map to TRBD1. Germline V lookup: CDR1 SGDLS, CDR2 YYNGEE. The V and J ends lost 4 bases and 2 bases, in that order; junction bases with no gene match: 6. The CDR3 is made up of 14 amino acids. The DNA for the CDR3 is TGTGCCAGCAGCATTACAGGGGACCCCTACGAGCAGTACTTC. This codes for CASSITGDPYEQYF.

This clonotype was seen repeatedly, ten times or more. The V gene is TRBV7-2, the J gene TRBJ2-6; 9 nucleotides align to TRBD1. Germline CDR1 is SGHTA and CDR2 is FQGNSA. With 10 bases clipped from V and 0 bases from J, the junction kept 13 bases outside the gene matches. This CDR3 has 18 amino acids. The CDR3 sequence is CAISAGTGPLSGANVLTF. As DNA, the CDR3 is TGTGCCATATCGGCCGGGACAGGGCCCCTCTCTGGGGCCAACGTCCTGACTTTC. Filled out from reference TRBV7-2 and TRBJ2-6, the complete variable domain reads GAGVSQSPSNKVTEKGKDVELRCDPISGHTALYWYRQSLGQGLEFLIYFQGNSAPDKSGLPSDRFSAERTGGSVSTLTIQRTQQEDSAVYLCAISAGTGPLSGANVLTFGAGSRLTVL.

As DNA, the CDR3 is TGTGCCATCAGGGGGTTGAACACCGGGGAGCTGTTTTTT. This sequence encodes CAIRGLNTGELFF. The J gene is TRBJ2-2, the V gene TRBV10-3, with unresolved D. Trimming took off 6 bases at V and 1 base at J, with 6 bases between the two ends. The CDR3 has 13 amino acids. CDR1 is ENHRY, CDR2 SYGVKD, per germline.

The CDR3 DNA reads as TGTGCCAGCAGCTGGGTAGCGGGACTCCCCCAAGAGACCCAGTACTTC. Translated, it gives CASSWVAGLPQETQYF. The chain links TRBV5-4 to TRBJ2-5; 8 nucleotides match TRBD2. The length of the CDR3 is 16 residues. Germline V gene data show CDR1 as SGHNT and CDR2 as YYREEE (reference sequence). The J segment lost 1 base and the V segment lost 3 bases, leaving 8 bases of the junction unmatched.

V and J are TRBV20-1 and TRBJ1-1; perhaps TRBD1 as D (6 bases). Germline CDR1 DFQATT, CDR2 SNEGSKA (reference sequence). The length of the CDR3 is 15 residues. V was pared by 3 bases and J by 1 base, with 15 bases between. The DNA of the CDR3 is TGCAGTGCTAGCCCGGTATCGACAGGGAACACTGAAGCTTTCTTT. This gives the protein CSASPVSTGNTEAFF.

On this clonotype itself: Since a much larger clone is just one base distant, this may be a read error. The chain employs TRBV3-1 and TRBJ2-7, with TRBD1 matching 8 bases. CDR1 is LGHDT and CDR2 is YNNKEL in the germline V gene (reference sequence). The length of the CDR3 is 15 residues. The CDR3 region is CAISPGQGPFYEQYF. The CDR3 bases are TGTGCCATCAGCCCTGGACAGGGCCCCTTTTACGAGCAGTACTTC.

This CDR3 is CASSGYRDRGGDNEQFF. The CDR3 nucleotides are TGTGCCAGTAGTGGCTATAGGGACAGGGGAGGTGACAATGAGCAGTTCTTC. The genes are TRBV19 and TRBJ2-1; 10 bases align to TRBD1. This CDR3 spans 17 amino acids. Unmatched junction bases numbered 12, after V lost 5 bases and J lost 5 bases. Germline CDR1 LNHDA, CDR2 SQIVND (reference sequence).

This clonotype was seen only a few times. The junction departs from the called germline gene at one end, perhaps through a read error. CDR3 residues: CASSQVTGHYEQYF. In DNA, the CDR3 is TGTGCAAGCAGCCAAGTCACAGGGCACTACGAGCAGTACTTC. The chain links TRBV3-1 to TRBJ2-7; TRBD1 is a possible D gene (6 bases). Germline lookup yields CDR1 LGHDT and CDR2 YNNKEL (reference sequence). CDR3 size: 14 residues.

This clonotype was counted only a few times. The genes are TRBV14 and TRBJ1-2; D gene unclear. CDR1 is SGHDN, CDR2 FVKESK, per germline. The V end was cut by 0 bases, the J end by 0 bases, with 11 bases between. This CDR3 region has 16 residues. The CDR3 coding sequence is TGTGCCAGCAGCCAAGAACCGAACAGAGCTAACTATGGCTACACCTTC. It encodes CASSQEPNRANYGYTF.

There are many counts of this clonotype. This chain uses TRBV5-5 with TRBJ2-1; 9 positions agree with TRBD1. The germline V gene encodes CDR1 SGHKS and CDR2 YYEKEE (reference sequence). The CDR3 is 16 amino acids. Trimming at V came to 4 bases and at J to 3 bases, leaving 8 bases not matched to a gene. CDR3 protein: CASSRGQGSYYNEQFF. The CDR3 DNA sequence: TGTGCCAGCAGCCGAGGACAGGGGTCTTACTACAATGAGCAGTTCTTC.

This clonotype was recorded many times. The chain joins TRBV5-1 to TRBJ1-1; the D is unclear. The germline gives CDR1 SGHRS, CDR2 YFSETQ. V shed 0 bases and J shed 3 bases, with 12 bases lying between them. The CDR3 is made up of 15 amino acids. The chain's CDR3 is CASSLGIGLHTEAFF. As DNA, the CDR3 is TGCGCCAGCAGCTTGGGCATAGGTCTCCACACTGAAGCTTTCTTT.

This clonotype was recorded only once. Being one base from a much bigger clone, this may be a read error. The chain combines TRBV5-4 with TRBJ1-6, with TRBD1 matching 8 bases. Germline loops: CDR1 SGHNT, CDR2 YYREEE (reference sequence). The CDR3 sequence is 17 residues long. Trimming took 3 bases from V and 7 from J; bases not matched to a gene: 12. CDR3: CASSWNSGGSPNSPLHF. The CDR3 nucleotides are TGTGCCAGCAGCTGGAATTCAGGGGGCTCCCCAAATTCACCCCTCCACTTT.

This clonotype was observed a few times. The chain carries TRBV7-9 and TRBJ2-7, with TRBD2 matching over 8 bases. The CDR3 sequence is 15 residues long. Germline CDR1 SEHNR, CDR2 FQNEAQ (reference sequence). V lost 1 base, J lost 0 bases, and 2 bases stayed unmatched. CDR3: CASSLERGSSYEQYF. The CDR3 coding sequence is TGTGCCAGCAGCTTAGAGCGGGGGAGCTCCTACGAGCAGTACTTC.

The chain employs TRBV20-1 and TRBJ2-1; weak D call: TRBD2 (5 bases). Trimming left V 1 base short and J 0 bases short, with 13 bases between. Germline values: CDR1 DFQATT, CDR2 SNEGSKA (reference sequence). This CDR3 contains 16 residues. CDR3: CSARGGEAVSYNEQFF. CDR3 nucleotides: TGCAGTGCTAGAGGTGGGGAAGCGGTCTCCTACAATGAGCAGTTCTTC.

In its sample, this clonotype was seen many times. The J gene is TRBJ1-2, the V gene TRBV4-2; no firm D call. Germline CDR1 is LGHNA and CDR2 is YNFKEQ. There are 12 residues in the CDR3. V lost 0 bases and J lost 8, with 7 bases in between. In nucleotides, the CDR3 is TGTGCCAGCAGCCAAGATACCTCCGGCTACACCTTC. Amino acids: CASSQDTSGYTF.

There are many counts of this clonotype. The J gene is TRBJ1-6, the V gene TRBV5-1, with 8 bases identical to TRBD1. Germline V gene data show CDR1 as SGHRS and CDR2 as YFSETQ. The CDR3 runs 15 residues. The V and J ends lost 4 bases and 9 bases, in that order; junction bases with no gene match: 9. The CDR3 nucleotides are TGCGCCAGCAGCGCCGGACAGGGTTCCGGTTCACCCCTCCACTTT. Its protein is CASSAGQGSGSPLHF.

At least ten counts were recorded for this clonotype. V gene TRBV6-4 combines with J gene TRBJ2-5, with 14 bases matching TRBD2. V gave up 3 bases and J gave up 5 bases; unmatched junction bases: 2. CDR1 MRHNA and CDR2 SNTAGT come from the germline V gene. The CDR3 has 15 amino acids. This CDR3 reads CASSETSGGAETQYF. In DNA, the CDR3 is TGTGCCAGCAGTGAGACTAGCGGGGGGGCCGAGACCCAGTACTTC.

Many counts were recorded for this clonotype. The CDR3 is CASSLGGKRSYSPLHF. The DNA of the CDR3 is TGTGCCAGCAGCTTAGGCGGGAAAAGGTCTTATTCACCCCTCCACTTT. The V gene is TRBV7-9, the J gene TRBJ1-6; D ambiguous. CDR3 size: 16 residues. Germline V gives CDR1 SEHNR, CDR2 FQNEAQ (reference sequence). V dropped 1 base and J dropped 8 bases, with 15 bases sitting between them.

The gene calls are TRBV5-5 and TRBJ2-5, with D tentatively TRBD1 (6 bases). V lost 4 bases, J lost 3 bases, and 13 bases lay in between. This CDR3 is built from 14 residues. The germline V gene has CDR1 SGHKS and CDR2 YYEKEE (reference sequence). Here the CDR3 reads CASSGGQIKETQYF. The DNA of the CDR3 is TGTGCCAGCAGCGGCGGACAGATTAAAGAGACCCAGTACTTC.

The chain recombines TRBV27 with TRBJ1-2, with D possibly matching TRBD1 (6 bases). The germline V gene encodes CDR1 MNHEY and CDR2 SMNVEV (reference sequence). This CDR3 is 15 amino acids long. The V gene lost 1 base and the J gene lost 3 bases, with 12 bases spanning the gap. The CDR3 protein is CASSLWGGGDYGYTF. In DNA, the CDR3 is TGTGCCAGCAGTTTATGGGGAGGGGGGGACTATGGCTACACCTTC.

V gene TRBV10-1 combines with J gene TRBJ2-1; TRBD2 might be the D (5 bases). There are 13 residues in the CDR3. Germline V gene lookup returns CDR1 WNHNN and CDR2 SYGVQD (reference sequence). The germline V and J ends were trimmed by 3 bases and 8 bases, with 11 bases remaining between them. The CDR3 protein is CASSDGSLDEQFF. The CDR3 nucleotides are TGCGCCAGCAGTGATGGGAGCTTAGATGAGCAGTTCTTC.

The chain employs TRBV27 and TRBJ2-1; 10 bases fit TRBD1. The germline gives CDR1 MNHEY, CDR2 SMNVEV (reference sequence). CDR3 length: 15 amino acids. With V trimmed by 7 bases and J by 7 bases, 10 bases remained unmatched. The CDR3 sequence is CASIAAGQGRNEQFF. For the CDR3, the DNA is TGTGCCAGCATCGCGGCGGGACAGGGGAGGAATGAGCAGTTCTTC.

CDR3 in DNA: TGTGCCAGCAGTCCCAGGGTCTTGGATACGCAGTATTTT. It translates to CASSPRVLDTQYF. This chain uses TRBV9 with TRBJ2-3; a possible D gene is TRBD1 (5 bases). This CDR3 spans 13 amino acids. V was trimmed by 5 bases and J by 6 bases, leaving 13 bases between them. Per the germline V gene, CDR1 is SGDLS and CDR2 is YYNGEE.

There are a few counts of this clonotype. This sequence joins TRBV11-3 and TRBJ2-7; 7 bases are a match to TRBD1. Germline V gene sequence: CDR1 SGHNT, CDR2 YENEEA. The V segment lost 5 bases and the J segment 1 base; nucleotides outside the gene matches: 5. The length of the CDR3 is 14 residues. CDR3 DNA sequence: TGTGCCAGCAGCCAGAACAGGGGATCCTACGAGCAGTACTTC. It specifies CASSQNRGSYEQYF.

This clonotype was counted between two and nine times. The junction does not match germline at one end; this may be a read error. The chain joins TRBV5-1 to TRBJ1-2; a possible D gene is TRBD1 (5 bases). The CDR3 contains 15 residues. CDR1 is SGHRS and CDR2 is YFSETQ in the germline V gene. The CDR3 protein is CASGFGEGRFYGYTF. CDR3 sequence (DNA): TGCGCCAGCGGCTTCGGGGAGGGACGTTTCTATGGCTACACCTTC.